Listed below are T cell receptor beta chains from one sample, sequenced in a study of post-analysis software for immune sequencing data. TCRdb fed the PCR reads into MiXCR, producing one record per CDR3 protein. Among approximately 730,000 distinct CDR3 sequences listed, 46% were seen once. The sample was blood. The receptors here all came from a girl under 18 with multiple sclerosis. Each CDR3 is given with its conserved first and last residue. The D gene is left open where the match is weak. Only part of the rows carry a size: once, few, many, or a class if the clone is expanded.

d_call	clone_size	cdr3_length	v_call	j_call	cdr3_nt	cdr3_aa
TRBD1	.	14	TRBV6-6	TRBJ1-5	TGTGCCAGCAGCCCAGGGACAGGGCGGCGGCCCCAGCATTTT	CASSPGTGRRPQHF
.	.	12	TRBV24-1	TRBJ2-7	TGTGCCACCAGTGATCAACACACGAAGCAGTACTTC	CATSDQHTKQYF
TRBD2	.	12	TRBV29-1	TRBJ2-4	TGCAGCGGCCAAGGACTAGCTGGATCTCAGTACTTC	CSGQGLAGSQYF
.	.	17	TRBV9	TRBJ2-1	TGTGCCAGCAGCGTAGGGACGAGCTTCGGTTCCTACAATGAGCAGTTCTTC	CASSVGTSFGSYNEQFF
TRBD1	.	13	TRBV29-1	TRBJ2-5	TGCAGCGTTCCGGGACAGGGCCTTGGTGAGCAGTACTTC	CSVPGQGLGEQYF
.	many	13	TRBV10-3	TRBJ2-7	TGTGCCATCAATCCAGGGCACTCCTACGAGCAGTACTTC	CAINPGHSYEQYF
TRBD2	.	15	TRBV5-1	TRBJ2-5	TGCGCCAGCACCGCTAGCGGGGCGAACCAAGAGACCCAGTACTTC	CASTASGANQETQYF
TRBD2	.	15	TRBV20-1	TRBJ2-1	TGCAGTGCTAGAGATTGGGGACTAGCGGGAAGGGAGCAGTTCTTC	CSARDWGLAGREQFF
TRBD2	.	16	TRBV29-1	TRBJ2-7	TGCAGCGCTGGACTAGCGGGGCTCAGCGGTTCCTACGAGCAGTACTTC	CSAGLAGLSGSYEQYF
.	few	15	TRBV11-2	TRBJ2-5	TGTGCCAGCAGCTTAGATTCCGGCGGGTGGGAGACCCAGTACTTC	CASSLDSGGWETQYF
.	few	15	TRBV5-6	TRBJ2-1	TGTGCCAGCAGCTTGAATGGCAGGGTGGTGGGTGAGCAGTTCTTC	CASSLNGRVVGEQFF
.	.	13	TRBV9	TRBJ1-2	TGTGCCAGCAGCGTAGTTGGGGGGCGAGGCTACACCTTC	CASSVVGGRGYTF
.	.	15	TRBV9	TRBJ2-3	TGTGCCAGCAGCGTAGGGACACGGAGCACAGATACGCAGTATTTT	CASSVGTRSTDTQYF
TRBD2	once	16	TRBV7-3	TRBJ2-5	TGTGCCAGCAGCTTAACGTTTGCGGGGGGACAAGAGACCCAGTACTTC	CASSLTFAGGQETQYF
.	.	14	TRBV29-1	TRBJ1-6	TGCAGCCTAGGTCCCCGCGACCGTAATTCACCCCTCCACTTT	CSLGPRDRNSPLHF
TRBD2	.	16	TRBV6-5	TRBJ2-1	TGTGCCAGCAGTTCCTATTCGGCGGGAGTGAGGGATGAGCAGTTCTTC	CASSSYSAGVRDEQFF
.	.	15	TRBV21-1	TRBJ2-7	TGTGCCAGCAGCATTACAGGGCTTGCGAGATGGGAGCAGTACTTC	CASSITGLARWEQYF
TRBD1	few	15	TRBV20-1	TRBJ1-6	TGCAGTGCTCGGAGGGAGGGGGCACATAATTCACCCCTCCACTTT	CSARREGAHNSPLHF
.	many	15	TRBV29-1	TRBJ2-1	TGCAGCGTTGTCCTAGCGGACAGCTCCTACAATGAGCAGTTCTTC	CSVVLADSSYNEQFF
TRBD1	.	16	TRBV5-1	TRBJ1-4	TGCGCCAGCAGCCCGCACACCGGGACAGGGGATGAAAAACTGTTTTTT	CASSPHTGTGDEKLFF
TRBD1	.	14	TRBV6-5	TRBJ1-2	TGTGCCAGCAGTTACAAGGGACAGGCTTCTGGCTACACCTTC	CASSYKGQASGYTF
.	.	15	TRBV9	TRBJ2-1	TGTGCCAGCAGCCCCACCGGGGTCCTGGGGGATGAGCAGTTCTTC	CASSPTGVLGDEQFF
.	.	11	TRBV30	TRBJ1-5	TGTGCCTGGAACAGGAATCAGCCCCAGCATTTT	CAWNRNQPQHF
.	.	13	TRBV6-2/TRBV6-3	TRBJ2-1	TGTGCCAGCAGTTACGGATGGGCCAATGAGCAGTTCTTC	CASSYGWANEQFF
.	few	16	TRBV10-2	TRBJ2-4	TGCGCCAGCAGTGAGTCGGGGGTGGTCCAGGGAAACATTCAGTACTTC	CASSESGVVQGNIQYF
TRBD2	.	15	TRBV20-1	TRBJ2-3	TGCAGTGCTTCCCGGACTAGCGGTAACACAGATACGCAGTATTTT	CSASRTSGNTDTQYF
TRBD2	few	17	TRBV29-1	TRBJ2-1	TGCAACGTTGAAGGCCCCGCGGGGGTCGGCTCCTACAATGAGCAGTTCTTC	CNVEGPAGVGSYNEQFF
.	.	15	TRBV12-3/TRBV12-4	TRBJ2-2	TGTGCCAGCAGTTTTGTGACTACCCCTGGGGGGGAGCTGTTTTTT	CASSFVTTPGGELFF
.	.	16	TRBV10-1	TRBJ2-2	TGCGCCAGCAGTGCTTTGGGGGGCGCTCGGACCGGGGAGCTGTTTTTT	CASSALGGARTGELFF
.	few	15	TRBV28	TRBJ2-1	TGTGCCAGCAGTTTACCTTCCACCTCCTACAATGAGCAGTTCTTC	CASSLPSTSYNEQFF
TRBD2	few	17	TRBV20-1	TRBJ2-3	TGCAGTGCTAGTCCCCTAGCGGGACCTTCTAGCACAGATACGCAGTATTTT	CSASPLAGPSSTDTQYF
TRBD2	.	15	TRBV2	TRBJ2-7	TGTGCCAGCAGGACATCTTTAGGACTAGCTTACGAGCAGTACTTC	CASRTSLGLAYEQYF
.	.	16	TRBV29-1	TRBJ2-5	TGCAGCGTTGAAGATCTCGGGGGAGTAGGGGACAATGAGCAGTACTTC	CSVEDLGGVGDNEQYF
.	.	13	TRBV6-1	TRBJ2-7	TGTGCCAGCAGTGAAGTAGGAAGGGGCGAGCAGTACTTC	CASSEVGRGEQYF
.	many	15	TRBV20-1	TRBJ2-6	TGCAGTGCCCCGGTGGGAAACTCTGGGGCCAACGTCCTGACTTTC	CSAPVGNSGANVLTF
TRBD1	.	11	TRBV20-1	TRBJ2-3	TGCAGTCAGGGGGGCACAGATACGCAGTATTTT	CSQGGTDTQYF
.	many	14	TRBV6-1	TRBJ2-7	TGTGCCAGCAGTGAGACGGGGGACTCCTACGAGCAGTACTTC	CASSETGDSYEQYF
TRBD1	once	13	TRBV10-3	TRBJ2-5	TGTGCCAGCTCACCACGGGACAGGGGGACCCAGTACTTC	CASSPRDRGTQYF
.	few	16	TRBV4-3	TRBJ2-7	TGCGCCAGCAGCCAAGATCCATGGGCGGGACGGGACGAGCAGTACTTC	CASSQDPWAGRDEQYF
.	few	12	TRBV28	TRBJ1-2	TGTGCCACCGGCGGACTGCCTTATAGCTACACCTTC	CATGGLPYSYTF
.	.	15	TRBV12-3/TRBV12-4	TRBJ2-3	TGTGCCAGCAGTCTGTTTAGTGCTAGCACAGATACGCAGTATTTT	CASSLFSASTDTQYF
TRBD1	.	15	TRBV6-2/TRBV6-3	TRBJ2-3	TGTGCCAGCAGTTACGCGGGACAGGGGAAAGATACGCAGTATTTT	CASSYAGQGKDTQYF
TRBD1	.	16	TRBV15	TRBJ2-7	TGTGCCACCAGCCGATACGCCGGGACAGGGGACTACGAGCAGTACTTC	CATSRYAGTGDYEQYF
.	few	18	TRBV4-2	TRBJ2-4	TGTGCCAGCAGCCAAGAACGGGGGACCCTACTAGCCAAAAACATTCAGTACTTC	CASSQERGTLLAKNIQYF
TRBD2	.	16	TRBV7-8	TRBJ2-7	TGTGCCAGCAGACCCATGGGTAGCGGGAGGATCGTCGAGCAGTACTTC	CASRPMGSGRIVEQYF
.	.	21	TRBV5-1	TRBJ2-3	TGCGCCAGCAGCTTGGACCCCTTAGGGGCCAGCGGGTCATTCCCCACAGATACGCAGTATTTT	CASSLDPLGASGSFPTDTQYF